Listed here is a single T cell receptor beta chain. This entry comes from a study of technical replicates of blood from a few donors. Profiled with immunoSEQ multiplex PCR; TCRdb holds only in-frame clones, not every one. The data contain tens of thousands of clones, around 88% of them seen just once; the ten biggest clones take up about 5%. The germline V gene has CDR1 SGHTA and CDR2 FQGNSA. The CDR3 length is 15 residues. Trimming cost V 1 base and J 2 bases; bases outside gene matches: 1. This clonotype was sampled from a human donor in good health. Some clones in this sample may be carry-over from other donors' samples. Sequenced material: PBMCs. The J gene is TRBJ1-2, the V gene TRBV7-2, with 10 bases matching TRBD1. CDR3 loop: CASSLETGGNYGYTF. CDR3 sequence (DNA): TGTGCCAGCAGCTTAGAGACAGGGGGCAACTATGGCTACACCTTC.